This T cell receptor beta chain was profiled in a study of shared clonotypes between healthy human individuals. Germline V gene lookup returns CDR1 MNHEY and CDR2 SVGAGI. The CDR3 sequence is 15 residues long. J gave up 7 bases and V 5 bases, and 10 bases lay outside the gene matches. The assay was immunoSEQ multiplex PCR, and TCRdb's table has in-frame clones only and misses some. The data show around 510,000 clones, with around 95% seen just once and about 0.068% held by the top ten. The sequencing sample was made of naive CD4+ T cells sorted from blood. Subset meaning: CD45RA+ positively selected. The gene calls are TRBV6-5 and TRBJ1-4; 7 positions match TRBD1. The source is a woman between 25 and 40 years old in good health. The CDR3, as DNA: TGTGCCAGCAGTGCACCGGGCCAGGGGGTTGAAAAACTGTTTTTT. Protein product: CASSAPGQGVEKLFF.